These 10 T cell receptor beta chains came from one sample sequenced in a study of shared clonotypes between healthy human individuals. The repertoire was sequenced with immunoSEQ multiplex PCR; TCRdb's copy has only in-frame clones and lacks some. This sample has roughly 2,300,000 clones; 85% to 95% occur once, and the top ten carry approximately 0.39%. The sample consisted of naive CD4+ T cells from PBMCs. The subset denotes: CD45RA+ positively selected. The receptors derive from a man aged 18 to 30 in good health. Some clones in this sample may be carry-over from other donors' samples.

The chain employs TRBV28 and TRBJ1-2; D may be TRBD1 (6 bases). This CDR3 comprises 13 residues. From germline, CDR1 is MDHEN and CDR2 SYDVKM. V lost 4 bases and J lost 8, with 14 bases in between. The CDR3 region is CASSWTDVRGYTF. CDR3 sequence (DNA): TGTGCCAGCAGTTGGACAGATGTTCGGGGCTACACCTTC.

This chain links TRBV7-2 with TRBJ2-7; D gene uncertain. The germline CDR1 and CDR2 sequences are SGHTA and FQGNSA. The CDR3 totals 13 residues. Trimming took off 5 bases at V and 2 bases at J, with 10 bases between the two ends. As DNA, the CDR3 is TGTGCCAGCAGCCCCGTGGTTGCCTACGAGCAGTACTTC. Encoded protein: CASSPVVAYEQYF.

The V gene is TRBV5-1, the J gene TRBJ1-1, with 9 positions matching TRBD1. The V gene end was trimmed by 0 bases and the J gene end by 10 bases; junction bases not matched to a gene: 13. The germline gives CDR1 SGHRS, CDR2 YFSETQ. The CDR3 sequence is 16 residues long. The CDR3 loop reads CASSLVRDRVVDGAFF. The CDR3, as DNA: TGCGCCAGCAGCTTGGTGCGGGACAGGGTTGTTGATGGAGCTTTCTTT.

The chain is built from TRBV7-9 and TRBJ2-7; 10 bases fit TRBD2. The CDR3 runs to 14 residues. V lost 5 bases to trimming and J lost 4 bases; unmatched junction nucleotides: 5. Germline lookup yields CDR1 SEHNR and CDR2 FQNEAQ (reference sequence). CDR3 in DNA: TGTGCCAGCAGCCCCGGGACTAGCGAGTACGAGCAGTACTTC. Encoded protein: CASSPGTSEYEQYF.

J is TRBJ2-1 and V is TRBV6-1; 11 bases fit TRBD2. Germline loops: CDR1 MNHNS, CDR2 SASEGT. This CDR3 is 15 amino acids long. With V trimmed by 6 bases and J by 7 bases, 8 bases remained unmatched. CDR3 residues: CASSLRLAGTNEQFF. CDR3 sequence (DNA): TGTGCCAGCAGCCTAAGACTAGCGGGGACGAATGAGCAGTTCTTC.

CDR3 sequence reads: CASSLKGAEQYF. In DNA, the CDR3 is TGTGCCAGCAGCTTAAAGGGAGCCGAGCAGTACTTC. The chain links TRBV7-9 to TRBJ2-7; D may be TRBD2 (5 bases). The length of the CDR3 is 12 residues. Trimming removed 2 bases at V and 6 bases at J, with 8 bases between. Germline lookup yields CDR1 SEHNR and CDR2 FQNEAQ (reference sequence).

The chain employs TRBV20-1 and TRBJ2-7; no firm D call. This CDR3 contains 11 residues. Per germline, CDR1 DFQATT and CDR2 SNEGSKA (reference sequence). V was pared by 6 bases and J by 6 bases, with 12 bases between. The DNA of the CDR3 is TGCAGTGCCGCTGCCCGGGCCGAGCAGTACTTC. It encodes CSAAARAEQYF.

This chain joins TRBV7-9 and TRBJ1-3; D is undetermined. CDR1 is SEHNR, CDR2 FQNEAQ, per germline (reference sequence). With 10 bases removed from V and 2 bases from J, the gap between germline ends came to 9 bases. CDR3 length: 12 residues. CDR3 sequence: CATNNPGNTIYF. As DNA, the CDR3 is TGTGCCACCAATAACCCTGGAAACACCATATATTTT.

This chain uses TRBV5-6 with TRBJ1-1; 7 bases line up with TRBD1. Germline loops: CDR1 SGHDT, CDR2 YYEEEE. Unmatched junction bases numbered 8, after V lost 4 bases and J lost 2 bases. The CDR3 loop spans 15 amino acids. This CDR3 is CASSLYDRENTEAFF. CDR3 nucleotide sequence: TGTGCCAGCAGCCTCTATGACAGGGAAAACACTGAAGCTTTCTTT. Full variable domain (rest looked up from reference TRBV5-6 and TRBJ1-1): DAGVTQSPTHLIKTRGQQVTLRCSPKSGHDTVSWYQQALGQGPQFIFQYYEEEERQRGNFPDRFSGHQFPNYSSELNVNALLLGDSALYLCASSLYDRENTEAFFGQGTRLTVV.

The chain joins TRBV25-1 to TRBJ2-7; D is uncertain. V dropped 5 bases and J dropped 0 bases, with 23 bases sitting between them. The CDR3 covers 18 residues. The germline gives CDR1 MGHDK, CDR2 SYGVNS. DNA of the CDR3: TGTGCCAGCAGTCCAGCAGGTTACCTCGGCCGGAGCTCCTACGAGCAGTACTTC. Translating it yields CASSPAGYLGRSSYEQYF.